Listed below are T cell receptor beta chains from one sample, sequenced in a study of shared clonotypes between healthy human individuals. TCRdb's copy holds only in-frame clones and misses some; the assay was immunoSEQ multiplex PCR. Of about 770,000 clones listed, roughly 72% are singletons. Source material: memory CD4+ T cells sorted from blood. Receptors originate from a woman aged 30 to 39 in good health. Both conserved end residues are part of each CDR3. Fields, in order: CDR3 DNA, CDR3 protein, clone size, D gene, V gene, J gene. D genes are given only for firm matches. The listing skips clone size in some rows; elsewhere it reads once, few, many or a size class.

TGTGCCAGCAGTGACTCGACTTCCACAGATACGCAGTATTTT	CASSDSTSTDTQYF	once	-	TRBV6-4	TRBJ2-3
TGTGCCAGCAGCTTTTATGACAGGACGAACGAGCAGTACTTC	CASSFYDRTNEQYF	-	-	TRBV5-6	TRBJ2-7
TGTGCCAGCACCGAAGTATGGGGGCCGACCTACGAGCAGTACTTC	CASTEVWGPTYEQYF	-	-	TRBV6-1	TRBJ2-7
TGTGCCAGCAGTCCCCCAGGCAGGGCAACTAATGAAAAACTGTTTTTT	CASSPPGRATNEKLFF	once	-	TRBV28	TRBJ1-4
TGTGCCAGCAGCCAAGATATGGGACTGGTACAAGAGACCCAGTACTTC	CASSQDMGLVQETQYF	-	-	TRBV14	TRBJ2-5
TGTGCCTGGAGTGTATCGGCAGAAGCTTTCTTT	CAWSVSAEAFF	few	-	TRBV30	TRBJ1-1
TGTGCCAGCTCACCAGGACAGGGATTGGACTATGGCTACACCTTC	CASSPGQGLDYGYTF	once	TRBD1	TRBV18	TRBJ1-2
TGTGCCAGCAGCTTAATGACTAGCGGGTTAGGGGATGAGCAGTTCTTC	CASSLMTSGLGDEQFF	once	TRBD2	TRBV7-7	TRBJ2-1
TGTGCCAGCAGTTACAGTTTGGCGGGGGCGCGTGAAAAACTGTTTTTT	CASSYSLAGAREKLFF	-	-	TRBV6-5	TRBJ1-4
TGTGCCAGCAGTTTTAGCGGAGGAACCTACGAGCAGTACTTC	CASSFSGGTYEQYF	few	-	TRBV6-5	TRBJ2-7
TGTGCCAGCAGCTTACACTCAACGGGTAGCGGGGCATCATTCTACGAGCAGTACTTC	CASSLHSTGSGASFYEQYF	-	TRBD2	TRBV7-2	TRBJ2-7
TGCGCCAGCAGTGAGTCGACTCTGGGGAGGGACAGGGCCTACAATGAGCAGTTCTTC	CASSESTLGRDRAYNEQFF	-	TRBD1	TRBV10-1	TRBJ2-1
TGTGCCAGCAGCCAGGCCACTAGCGGGGTAACTAATGAGCAGTTCTTC	CASSQATSGVTNEQFF	-	TRBD2	TRBV4-2	TRBJ2-1
TGCGCCAGCAGCCCTCCTGTTCGTTGGGAGCAGTTCTTC	CASSPPVRWEQFF	few	-	TRBV5-1	TRBJ2-1
TGCGCCAGCAGCATTGGTGAAGCGGCCCCCACAGATACGCAGTATTTT	CASSIGEAAPTDTQYF	-	-	TRBV5-1	TRBJ2-3
TGTGCCAGCAGTGAACGACAGACTAATGAAAAACTGTTTTTT	CASSERQTNEKLFF	-	-	TRBV25-1	TRBJ1-4